This T cell receptor (beta chain) was sequenced in a study of OX40 agonist ivuxolimab in advanced cancers. Points from the study as a whole: Normalized T-cell clonal expansion was also low in a subset of nonresponders. Circulating CD4+ and CD8+ T cells showed clonal expansion by week 6 at 0.1 to 3.0 mg/kg.

Comment on this clone: The antigen remains undetermined.

Trimming removed 4 bases from V and 4 bases from J; junction bases left unmatched: 21. This CDR3 spans 19 amino acids. CDR1 and CDR2 (germline): SEHNR, FQNEAQ (reference sequence). Generated by immunoSEQ multiplex PCR, the TCRdb table keeps only in-frame clones and is missing some. This table holds 20,000 to 25,000 clones, 65% to 85% found once. V and J are TRBV7-9 and TRBJ1-1, with TRBD1 matching over 7 bases. The clonotype comes from an adult with an advanced solid tumor such as melanoma, head and neck, liver or kidney cancer. This sample comprised CD4+ or CD8+ T cells sorted from blood, obtained in a trial of the OX40 agonist ivuxolimab. CDR3 residues: CASSSVQGKLFSEGTEAFF. The CDR3 coding sequence is TGTGCCAGCAGCTCGGTACAGGGGAAATTGTTCAGTGAGGGCACTGAAGCTTTCTTT.